Listed below are T cell receptor beta chains from one sample, sequenced in a study of blood T cell repertoires in COVID-19. Data came from immunoSEQ multiplex PCR; TCRdb stores just in-frame clones and leaves some out. This sample has roughly 200,000 clones, with 82% found just once. The sequenced material came from PBMCs or T cells enriched from blood (not recorded which). The receptors stem from a man aged 35-49 years who had recovered from COVID-19. The CDR3 runs from the conserved cysteine through the conserved F or W.

J | V | length | CDR3
TRBJ1-5 | TRBV28 | 14 | CASRLTGGLQPQHF
TRBJ2-2 | TRBV6-5 | 13 | CASTLTDTGELFF
TRBJ2-1 | TRBV7-3 | 13 | CASSSPFYNEQFF
TRBJ1-4 | TRBV9 | 14 | CASSVQGSNEKLFF
TRBJ2-5 | TRBV20-1 | 10 | CSAAQETQYF
TRBJ1-1 | TRBV27 | 17 | CASTTSGGWRSNTEAFF
TRBJ1-1 | TRBV7-6 | 17 | CASSRQGQGEMNTEAFF
TRBJ2-1 | TRBV5-1 | 14 | CASSSGQGANEQFF
TRBJ1-4 | TRBV6-5 | 12 | CASRGTAEKLFF
TRBJ1-2 | TRBV19 | 11 | CASSRNYGYTF